Following are 5 T cell receptor beta chains from one sample sequenced in a study of blood T cell repertoires in COVID-19. TCRdb's table, derived via immunoSEQ multiplex PCR, lists solely in-frame clones and lacks some. The repertoire holds around 190,000 clones, with 84% as singletons. Sample: peripheral blood. The receptors derive from a human donor in a cohort sampled during active COVID-19.

This chain uses TRBV2 with TRBJ2-6; D unresolved. The CDR3 runs 13 residues. V was pared by 6 bases and J by 0 bases, with 3 bases between. CDR1 is SNHLY and CDR2 is FYNNEI in the germline V gene. For the CDR3, the DNA is TGTGCCAGCAGCAGCTCTGGGGCCAACGTCCTGACTTTC. Its protein product is CASSSSGANVLTF.

The chain employs TRBV11-3 and TRBJ2-1, with 10 bases fitting TRBD2. The V and J ends lost 1 base and 5 bases, in that order; junction bases with no gene match: 5. Germline values: CDR1 SGHNT, CDR2 YENEEA. CDR3 size: 16 residues. This CDR3 reads CASSLGLAGDHNEQFF. The CDR3, as DNA: TGTGCCAGCAGCTTAGGGCTAGCGGGGGACCACAATGAGCAGTTCTTC.

This clone was seen a handful of times. The chain uses TRBV5-4 and TRBJ1-1; D gene ambiguous. CDR1 and CDR2 from the germline V gene are SGHNT and YYREEE (reference sequence). The CDR3 extends over 13 amino acids. V was clipped by 0 bases and J by 0 bases, with 3 bases between them. CDR3 DNA: TGTGCCAGCAGCTTGGCTCTGAACACTGAAGCTTTCTTT. Protein sequence: CASSLALNTEAFF.

This chain links TRBV7-3 with TRBJ2-3; possibly TRBD1 for D (6 bases). V was clipped by 5 bases and J by 1 base, with 7 bases between them. Germline values: CDR1 SGHTA, CDR2 FQGTGA. The CDR3 spans 13 residues. The DNA of the CDR3 is TGTGCCAGCAGCCGACAGGGCACAGATACGCAGTATTTT. This gives the protein CASSRQGTDTQYF.

This clone was found a few times. The rearrangement uses TRBV5-6 and TRBJ2-3; 8 nucleotides agree with TRBD2. This CDR3 has 15 amino acids. Trimming took 4 bases from V and 7 from J; bases not matched to a gene: 11. Germline lookup yields CDR1 SGHDT and CDR2 YYEEEE. The CDR3 bases are TGTGCCAGCAGCGAACTACGGGGACTAGTTTATACGCAGTATTTT. Translation: CASSELRGLVYTQYF.